This T cell receptor (beta chain) was documented in a study of T-cell reconstitution after alpha-beta-depleted transplantation in children. Unique molecular identifiers were incorporated when the TCRbeta library was constructed. TCRdb analysed the PCR reads with MiXCR anew, one entry per CDR3 protein. Of 190,000 or so distinct CDR3 sequences in the sample, approximately 6.6% were seen once. Germline CDR1 and CDR2: KGHSH and LQKENI. The CDR3 extends over 17 amino acids. With 1 base clipped from V and 1 base from J, the junction kept 4 bases outside the gene matches. In its sample, this clonotype was seen many times.

This receptor was identified in a human donor who donated a stem cell graft to a child with Wiskott-Aldrich syndrome. The rearrangement joins TRBV18 to TRBJ2-1; TRBD2 agrees at 10 bases. The source was PBMCs from the stem cell graft donor, collected from the stem cell graft. The CDR3 coding sequence is TGTGCCAGCTCACCACGGTTTAGCGGGGGGTCCTACAATGAGCAGTTCTTC. Its protein product is CASSPRFSGGSYNEQFF.